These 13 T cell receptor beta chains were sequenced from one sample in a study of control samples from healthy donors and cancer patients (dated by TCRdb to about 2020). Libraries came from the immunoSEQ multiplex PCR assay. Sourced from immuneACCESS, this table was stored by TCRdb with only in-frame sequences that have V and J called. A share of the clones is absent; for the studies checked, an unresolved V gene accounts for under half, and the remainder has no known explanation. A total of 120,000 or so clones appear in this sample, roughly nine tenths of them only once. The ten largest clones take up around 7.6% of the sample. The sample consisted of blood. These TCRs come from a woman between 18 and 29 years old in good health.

The CDR3 coding sequence is TGTGCCAGCAGCTCGGACAGGGGCTATGGCTACACCTTC. It is translated as CASSSDRGYGYTF. The chain couples TRBV2 to TRBJ1-2, with 9 bases fitting TRBD1. From germline, CDR1 is SNHLY and CDR2 FYNNEI. V trimming: 6 bases; J trimming: 4 bases; junction bases outside the gene matches: 3. The CDR3 sequence is 13 residues long.

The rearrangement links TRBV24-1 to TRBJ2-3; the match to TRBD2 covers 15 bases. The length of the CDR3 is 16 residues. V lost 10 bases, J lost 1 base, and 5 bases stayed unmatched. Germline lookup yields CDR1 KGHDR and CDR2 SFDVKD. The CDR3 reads CATGTSGGRRTDTQYF. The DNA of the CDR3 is TGTGCCACAGGGACTAGCGGGGGGCGACGCACAGATACGCAGTATTTT.

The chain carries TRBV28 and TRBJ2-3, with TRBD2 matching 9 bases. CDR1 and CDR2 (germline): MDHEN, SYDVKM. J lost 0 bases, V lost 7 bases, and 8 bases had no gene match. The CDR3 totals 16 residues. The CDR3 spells CASTPGGGASTDTQYF. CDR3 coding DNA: TGTGCCAGCACCCCAGGCGGGGGGGCCAGCACAGATACGCAGTATTTT.

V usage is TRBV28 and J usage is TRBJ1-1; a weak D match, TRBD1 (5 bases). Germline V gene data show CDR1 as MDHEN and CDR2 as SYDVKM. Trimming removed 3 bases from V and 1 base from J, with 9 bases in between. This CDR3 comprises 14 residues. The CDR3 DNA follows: TGTGCCAGCAGTTTCATCCAGGGGAACACTGAAGCTTTCTTT. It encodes CASSFIQGNTEAFF.

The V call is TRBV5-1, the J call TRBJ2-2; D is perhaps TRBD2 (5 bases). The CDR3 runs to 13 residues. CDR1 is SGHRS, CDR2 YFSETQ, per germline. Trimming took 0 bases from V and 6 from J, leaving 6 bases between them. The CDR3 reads CASSLVGAGELFF. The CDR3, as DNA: TGCGCCAGCAGCTTGGTCGGGGCCGGGGAGCTGTTTTTT.

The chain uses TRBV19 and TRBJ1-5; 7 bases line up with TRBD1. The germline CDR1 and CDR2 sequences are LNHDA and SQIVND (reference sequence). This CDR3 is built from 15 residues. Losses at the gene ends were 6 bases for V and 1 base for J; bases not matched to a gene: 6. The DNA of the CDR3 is TGTGCCAGTAGGTTGACAGGGCCGAGCAATCAGCCCCAGCATTTT. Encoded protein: CASRLTGPSNQPQHF.

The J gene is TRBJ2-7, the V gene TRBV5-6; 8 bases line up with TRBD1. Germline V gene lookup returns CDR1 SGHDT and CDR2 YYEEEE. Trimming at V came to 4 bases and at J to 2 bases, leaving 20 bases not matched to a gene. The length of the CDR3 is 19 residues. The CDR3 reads CASSSTPGQVLIQTYEQYF. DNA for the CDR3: TGTGCCAGCAGCAGTACCCCGGGACAGGTATTAATTCAGACCTACGAGCAGTACTTC.

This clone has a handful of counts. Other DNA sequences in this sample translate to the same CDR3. The CDR3 nucleotides are TGTGCCAGCAGGGGGACTACCAAAGAGACCCAGTACTTC. This codes for CASRGTTKETQYF. The rearrangement joins TRBV7-2 to TRBJ2-5; 7 positions match TRBD2. Looked up from germline, CDR1 is SGHTA and CDR2 is FQGNSA. The V gene end was trimmed by 6 bases and the J gene end by 3 bases; junction bases not matched to a gene: 4. This CDR3 is 13 amino acids long.

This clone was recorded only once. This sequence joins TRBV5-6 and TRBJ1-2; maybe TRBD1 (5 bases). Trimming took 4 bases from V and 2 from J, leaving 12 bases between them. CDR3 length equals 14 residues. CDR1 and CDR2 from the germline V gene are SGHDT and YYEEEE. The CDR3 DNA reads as TGTGCCAGCAGCCTCGCGACAGAGAACTATGGCTACACCTTC. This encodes CASSLATENYGYTF.

The CDR3 region is CASSRGGTGVYEQYF. The DNA for the CDR3 is TGTGCCAGCAGCCGAGGGGGGACAGGGGTATACGAGCAGTACTTC. V and J are TRBV9 and TRBJ2-7; 10 bases fit TRBD1. CDR3 size: 15 residues. Germline CDR1 SGDLS, CDR2 YYNGEE. Trimming removed 4 bases from V and 4 bases from J; junction bases left unmatched: 8.

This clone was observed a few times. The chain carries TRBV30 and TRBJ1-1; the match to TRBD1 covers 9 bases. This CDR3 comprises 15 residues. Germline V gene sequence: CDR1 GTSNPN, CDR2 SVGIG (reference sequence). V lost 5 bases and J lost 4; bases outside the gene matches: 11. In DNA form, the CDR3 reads TGTGCCTGGGGGGAACAGGGGGCCGACCCCACTGAAGCTTTCTTT. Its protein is CAWGEQGADPTEAFF.

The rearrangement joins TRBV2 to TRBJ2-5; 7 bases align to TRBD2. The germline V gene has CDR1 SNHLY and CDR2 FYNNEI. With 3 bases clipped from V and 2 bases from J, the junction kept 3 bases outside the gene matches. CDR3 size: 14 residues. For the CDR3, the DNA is TGTGCCAGCAGTGAGTCTAGCGGTCAAGAGACCCAGTACTTC. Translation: CASSESSGQETQYF.

CDR3: CASSFGQGDGYTF. CDR3 bases: TGTGCCAGCAGTTTCGGCCAGGGGGATGGCTACACCTTC. This rearrangement joins TRBV12-3 or TRBV12-4 to TRBJ1-2; 7 nucleotides line up with TRBD1. V dropped 3 bases and J dropped 6; count of bases not matched to a gene: 4. This CDR3 region has 13 residues.